A selection of T cell receptor beta chains follows, all from one sample in a study of OX40 agonist ivuxolimab in advanced cancers. Clones were sequenced by immunoSEQ multiplex PCR, and TCRdb holds only the in-frame ones, with some missing. The sample lists roughly 76,000 clones; 80% to 90% were seen once. Here the sequenced sample was CD4+ or CD8+ T cells sorted from blood, taken in a trial of the OX40 agonist ivuxolimab. The receptors were sampled from an adult with an advanced solid tumor such as melanoma, head and neck, liver or kidney cancer. Each CDR3 is given with its conserved first and last residue. The order of the fields is clone size, D gene, V gene, J gene, CDR3 DNA, CDR3 protein. The D gene is left open where the match is weak. Rows give clone size only sometimes, using once, few, many, or a class for an expanded clone.

abundance: .
d_gene: .
v_gene: TRBV5-1
j_gene: TRBJ1-1
CDR3nt: TGCGCCAGCAGCTCTCAGGGGTCCACTGAAGCTTTCTTT
CDR3aa: CASSSQGSTEAFF

abundance: .
d_gene: TRBD1
v_gene: TRBV7-2
j_gene: TRBJ2-7
CDR3nt: TGTGCCAGCAGCCCCGGACAGGGCAGGGAGCAGTACTTC
CDR3aa: CASSPGQGREQYF

abundance: .
d_gene: TRBD2
v_gene: TRBV5-4
j_gene: TRBJ2-2
CDR3nt: TGTGCCAGCAGCTTGGGAGGTCTAGCGGGCCGCTCTTCCGGGGAGCTGTTTTTT
CDR3aa: CASSLGGLAGRSSGELFF

abundance: .
d_gene: TRBD1
v_gene: TRBV9
j_gene: TRBJ2-1
CDR3nt: TGTGCCAGCGAGGAACCGACAGGGGGTTACAATGAGCAGTTCTTC
CDR3aa: CASEEPTGGYNEQFF

abundance: .
d_gene: TRBD1
v_gene: TRBV29-1
j_gene: TRBJ1-2
CDR3nt: TGCAGCGTTACAGGGGGGAACGACTATGGCTACACCTTC
CDR3aa: CSVTGGNDYGYTF

abundance: .
d_gene: .
v_gene: TRBV27
j_gene: TRBJ2-5
CDR3nt: TGTGCCAGCAAGTCATCAGAGACCCAGTACTTC
CDR3aa: CASKSSETQYF

abundance: .
d_gene: TRBD1
v_gene: TRBV4-1
j_gene: TRBJ1-6
CDR3nt: TGCGCCAGCAGCCAAAGTCTTAACAGGGGCGATTCACCCCTCCACTTT
CDR3aa: CASSQSLNRGDSPLHF

abundance: once
d_gene: .
v_gene: TRBV2
j_gene: TRBJ2-2
CDR3nt: TGTGCCAGCAGTGGGGGTCGCGGAACCGGGGAGCTGTTTTTT
CDR3aa: CASSGGRGTGELFF

abundance: .
d_gene: TRBD1
v_gene: TRBV4-3
j_gene: TRBJ1-2
CDR3nt: TGCGCCAGCAGCCAATCGGGACAGGGGGCGACAGGCGGCTACACCTTC
CDR3aa: CASSQSGQGATGGYTF

abundance: .
d_gene: .
v_gene: TRBV7-2
j_gene: TRBJ1-2
CDR3nt: TGTGCCAGCACCGACGGGGGCAGGGTGGATTATGGCTACACCTTC
CDR3aa: CASTDGGRVDYGYTF

abundance: .
d_gene: .
v_gene: TRBV5-4
j_gene: TRBJ2-6
CDR3nt: TGCGCCAGCAGCCAAGATGTAGGGACCGGGGCCAACGTCCTGACTTTC
CDR3aa: CASSQDVGTGANVLTF

abundance: .
d_gene: .
v_gene: TRBV19
j_gene: TRBJ1-1
CDR3nt: TGTGCCAGTAGTTTGTGGGGATCGGGCACTGAAGCTTTCTTT
CDR3aa: CASSLWGSGTEAFF

abundance: .
d_gene: TRBD2
v_gene: TRBV19
j_gene: TRBJ2-3
CDR3nt: TGTGCCAGTAGTGGGCGACTAGCGGGGACCACAGATACGCAGTATTTT
CDR3aa: CASSGRLAGTTDTQYF

abundance: few
d_gene: .
v_gene: TRBV29-1
j_gene: TRBJ1-1
CDR3nt: TGCAGCGCGTGTACGTCTCACCAGAACACTGAAGCTTTCTTT
CDR3aa: CSACTSHQNTEAFF

abundance: .
d_gene: .
v_gene: TRBV10-3
j_gene: TRBJ2-6
CDR3nt: TGTGCCATCAGGGGGGCGTCCTCTGGGGCCAACGTCCTGACTTTC
CDR3aa: CAIRGASSGANVLTF

abundance: .
d_gene: TRBD1
v_gene: TRBV4-1
j_gene: TRBJ2-2
CDR3nt: TGCGCCAGCAGTACCGGGACAGACAACACCGGGGAGCTGTTTTTT
CDR3aa: CASSTGTDNTGELFF

abundance: .
d_gene: .
v_gene: TRBV5-1
j_gene: TRBJ2-1
CDR3nt: TGCGCCAGCAGCCGATGGAGTGAGCAGTTCTTC
CDR3aa: CASSRWSEQFF

abundance: few
d_gene: TRBD1
v_gene: TRBV29-1
j_gene: TRBJ1-2
CDR3nt: TGCAGCGTGGTTGGACAGGGGGCTTACAACTATGGCTACACCTTC
CDR3aa: CSVVGQGAYNYGYTF

abundance: .
d_gene: TRBD2
v_gene: TRBV19
j_gene: TRBJ2-1
CDR3nt: TGTGCCAGTAGTCCCAGAGGGACTAGCGGGAATGTTGAGCAGTTCTTC
CDR3aa: CASSPRGTSGNVEQFF

abundance: .
d_gene: .
v_gene: TRBV13
j_gene: TRBJ1-4
CDR3nt: TGTGCCAGCAGCCCTAGGGGGGGCAGAGCTAATGAAAAACTGTTTTTT
CDR3aa: CASSPRGGRANEKLFF

abundance: many
d_gene: TRBD1
v_gene: TRBV15
j_gene: TRBJ2-1
CDR3nt: TGTGCCACCAGCAGAGCGGGACAGGGGAGCCAAAATGAGCAGTTCTTC
CDR3aa: CATSRAGQGSQNEQFF

abundance: .
d_gene: TRBD2
v_gene: TRBV6-4
j_gene: TRBJ2-3
CDR3nt: TGTGCCAGCAGTGAGACTAGCGGACTGCCCCGGGATACGCAGTATTTT
CDR3aa: CASSETSGLPRDTQYF

abundance: .
d_gene: TRBD1
v_gene: TRBV30
j_gene: TRBJ1-2
CDR3nt: TGTGCCTCTAAGACTCAGGGGGGGAGAGGTGGCTACACCTTC
CDR3aa: CASKTQGGRGGYTF

abundance: once
d_gene: TRBD2
v_gene: TRBV27
j_gene: TRBJ2-1
CDR3nt: TGTGCCAGCAGGCCTGGACTAGCGGGCGACAATGAGCAGTTCTTC
CDR3aa: CASRPGLAGDNEQFF

abundance: .
d_gene: .
v_gene: TRBV10-3
j_gene: TRBJ1-1
CDR3nt: TGTGCCATCAGTGAGTCGAGGGACACTGAAGCTTTCTTT
CDR3aa: CAISESRDTEAFF

abundance: .
d_gene: .
v_gene: TRBV20-1
j_gene: TRBJ2-3
CDR3nt: TGCAGTGCTTTTTCAGATACGCAGTATTTT
CDR3aa: CSAFSDTQYF

abundance: .
d_gene: .
v_gene: TRBV27
j_gene: TRBJ2-1
CDR3nt: TGTGCCAGCAGTCTGGGTACCCCCTACAATGAGCAGTTCTTC
CDR3aa: CASSLGTPYNEQFF